The 15 T cell receptor beta chains given below trace back to one sample, sequenced in a study of shared T cell receptors in the human thymus. The table came from immunoSEQ multiplex PCR; TCRdb's copy has only in-frame clones and leaves some out. The sample has hundreds of thousands of clones; roughly 88% are singletons. This same sample was also taken into another study, of human thymus T cells.

Specimen: thymocytes. The receptors shown here come from a boy under two years old with a congenital heart defect.

V usage is TRBV27 and J usage is TRBJ2-3, with a weak D call TRBD2 (5 bases). V lost 2 bases to trimming and J lost 8 bases, with 17 bases between them. Germline V gene lookup returns CDR1 MNHEY and CDR2 SMNVEV (reference sequence). This CDR3 is 15 amino acids long. CDR3 coding DNA: TGTGCCAGCAGTTTAGGGCGGAGCCCCCGGGGTACGCAGTATTTT. This encodes CASSLGRSPRGTQYF.

This chain connects TRBV10-1 to TRBJ1-2, with a weak D call TRBD1 (6 bases). The germline V gene has CDR1 WNHNN and CDR2 SYGVQD (reference sequence). V lost 9 bases and J lost 8, with 10 bases in between. The CDR3 totals 10 residues. CDR3 sequence reads: CARRGGGYTF. Here the CDR3 DNA reads TGCGCCAGGAGGGGGGGAGGCTACACCTTC.

The chain uses TRBV5-6 and TRBJ2-7; 10 nucleotides agree with TRBD1. Germline-derived CDR1 and CDR2 are SGHDT and YYEEEE. The CDR3 sequence is 17 residues long. V lost 7 bases to trimming and J lost 5 bases; unmatched junction nucleotides: 18. CDR3 DNA sequence: TGTGCCAGCGAGACAGGGGGCGCGCATGAGGGAATCCACGAGCAGTACTTC. Encoded protein: CASETGGAHEGIHEQYF. The full variable domain, with the rest looked up from reference TRBV5-6 and TRBJ2-7, is DAGVTQSPTHLIKTRGQQVTLRCSPKSGHDTVSWYQQALGQGPQFIFQYYEEEERQRGNFPDRFSGHQFPNYSSELNVNALLLGDSALYLCASETGGAHEGIHEQYFGPGTRLTVT.

The genes are TRBV30 and TRBJ2-5; the match to TRBD2 covers 15 bases. The end of the DNA is better explained by TRBJ2-7, so the J call may be wrong. There are 18 residues in the CDR3. The V gene's germline CDR1 is GTSNPN and CDR2 SVGIG (reference sequence). The CDR3 is CAWSTGLAGGPGGHEQYF. The CDR3, as DNA: TGTGCCTGGAGTACGGGACTAGCGGGAGGCCCGGGAGGGCACGAGCAGTACTTC.

The chain joins TRBV6-1 to TRBJ2-4, with D perhaps matching TRBD2 (6 bases). The CDR3 length is 14 residues. V lost 6 bases, J lost 0 bases, and 9 bases lay in between. The germline gives CDR1 MNHNS, CDR2 SASEGT. The CDR3 nucleotides read TGTGCCAGCAGAGCGGGCTTAGCCAAAAACATTCAGTACTTC. Residues: CASRAGLAKNIQYF.

This chain links TRBV28 with TRBJ2-3, with D perhaps TRBD1 (5 bases). Germline CDR1 is MDHEN and CDR2 is SYDVKM. The CDR3 consists of 16 residues. The ends were cut back, 6 bases at V and 0 bases at J, with 16 bases in the middle. Here the CDR3 DNA reads TGTGCCAGCAGCCCTGACAGACCGTCTAGCACAGATACGCAGTATTTT. Its protein is CASSPDRPSSTDTQYF.

This rearrangement joins TRBV7-9 to TRBJ2-7; D not resolved. The CDR3 covers 11 residues. V was cut by 6 bases and J by 6 bases, with 9 bases left in between. The germline CDR1 and CDR2 sequences are SEHNR and FQNEAQ (reference sequence). CDR3: CASSHSTEQYF. The CDR3, as DNA: TGTGCCAGCAGTCACTCTACCGAGCAGTACTTC.

The V gene is TRBV7-6, the J gene TRBJ2-7; 14 bases fit TRBD2. The germline CDR1 and CDR2 sequences are SGHVS and FNYEAQ. V shed 1 base and J 5 bases; nucleotides not matched to a gene: 16. The CDR3 runs 20 residues. Here the CDR3 reads CASSLGGTSGSEGLGDEQYF. CDR3 nucleotide sequence: TGTGCCAGCAGCTTAGGGGGGACTAGCGGGAGTGAGGGCCTTGGTGACGAGCAGTACTTC.

The CDR3 reads CASSVGQGVGHQYF. CDR3 coding DNA: TGTGCCAGCAGCGTCGGACAGGGCGTAGGCCACCAGTACTTC. The V gene is TRBV9, the J gene TRBJ2-5; 8 nucleotides match TRBD1. In germline, CDR1 is SGDLS, CDR2 YYNGEE. Trimming cost V 2 bases and J 10 bases; bases outside gene matches: 10. The CDR3 sequence is 14 residues long. The complete variable domain, with remaining parts taken from reference TRBV9 and TRBJ2-5, reads DSGVTQTPKHLITATGQRVTLRCSPRSGDLSVYWYQQSLDQGLQFLIQYYNGEERAKGNILERFSAQQFPDLHSELNLSSLELGDSALYFCASSVGQGVGHQYFGPGTRLLVL.

CDR3 loop: CASRMSGNQPQHF. CDR3 in DNA: TGTGCCAGCAGGATGTCGGGAAATCAGCCCCAGCATTTT. This chain connects TRBV7-8 to TRBJ1-5; D gene uncertain. Germline-derived CDR1 and CDR2 are SGHVS and FQNEAQ. The CDR3 has 13 amino acids. V was trimmed by 6 bases and J by 4 bases, leaving 10 bases between them.

The J gene is TRBJ1-4, the V gene TRBV4-3; D gene unclear. V dropped 1 base and J dropped 8 bases, with 14 bases sitting between them. CDR3 size: 15 residues. The germline V gene encodes CDR1 LGHNA and CDR2 YSLEER. In DNA form, the CDR3 reads TGCGCCAGCAGCCAAGTTGGCCCTCAATTCGAAAAACTGTTTTTT. Protein: CASSQVGPQFEKLFF.

This rearrangement joins TRBV30 to TRBJ2-7; perhaps TRBD2 as D (6 bases). Germline V lookup: CDR1 GTSNPN, CDR2 SVGIG (reference sequence). CDR3 length: 12 residues. CDR3 amino acids: CARGDGPYEQYF. CDR3 in DNA: TGTGCACGCGGGGATGGGCCCTACGAGCAGTACTTC. Drawing the rest from reference TRBV30 and TRBJ2-7, the complete variable domain is SQTIHQWPATLVQPVGSPLSLECTVEGTSNPNLYWYRQAAGRGLQLLFYSVGIGQISSEVPQNLSASRPQDRQFILSSKKLLLSDSGFYLCARGDGPYEQYFGPGTRLTVT.

The V gene is TRBV5-1, the J gene TRBJ2-1, with D tentatively TRBD2 (6 bases). V lost 1 base and J lost 2, with 19 bases in between. The CDR3 is made up of 18 amino acids. Germline CDR1 reads SGHRS; CDR2 reads YFSETQ. CDR3 region: CASSLNLAWCVPYNEQFF. DNA for the CDR3: TGCGCCAGCAGCTTGAATCTAGCGTGGTGTGTCCCCTACAATGAGCAGTTCTTC.

This clone was detected only once. This chain links TRBV19 with TRBJ2-3, with TRBD1 matching 8 bases. Germline V gene lookup returns CDR1 LNHDA and CDR2 SQIVND (reference sequence). V dropped 4 bases and J dropped 0; count of bases not matched to a gene: 6. CDR3 length equals 16 residues. The CDR3, as DNA: TGTGCCAGTAGTACTACAGGGGGACCTAGCACAGATACGCAGTATTTT. It translates to CASSTTGGPSTDTQYF.

The chain uses TRBV6-6 and TRBJ2-5; TRBD2 agrees at 9 bases. This CDR3 is 16 amino acids long. V trimming: 0 bases; J trimming: 6 bases; junction bases outside the gene matches: 8. Germline assignment: CDR1 MNHNY and CDR2 SVGAGI (reference sequence). This CDR3 reads CASSYSIVGLAKTQYF. The DNA for the CDR3 is TGTGCCAGCAGTTACTCGATAGTGGGACTAGCCAAGACCCAGTACTTC.